This entry describes one T cell receptor beta chain. What it recognizes is unknown. These data belong to a study of cytomegalovirus exposure and HLA in healthy donors. The study's findings and limits: Presence/absence analyses assumed roughly uniform sequencing depth across donors, which may not hold. Rare sequences made up most TCRs, while some public TCRs were found in many donors.

Looked up from germline, CDR1 is SGDLS and CDR2 is YYNGEE. The CDR3 length is 15 residues. Trimming cost V 4 bases and J 1 base, with 14 bases left between them. Primers included in the PCR were 60 Vbeta and 13 Jbeta primers. Some clones are missing from TCRdb's copy, which holds only in-frame ones; the method was immunoSEQ multiplex PCR. There are around 150,000 clones in the sample, with 1% to 1.5% held by the top ten. This sequence was found in a woman aged 60-70 years in good health and CMV-seronegative. The rearrangement links TRBV9 to TRBJ1-2, with D hard to call. The sample consisted of PBMCs. The CDR3 DNA is TGTGCCAGCAGCCAAAGTGGAGTTATTAACTATGGCTACACCTTC. This gives the protein CASSQSGVINYGYTF.